Listed here are 29 T cell receptor beta chains from one sample, sequenced in a study of T-cell memory formation after mild COVID-19. TCRdb recomputed calls from the 5' RACE reads with MiXCR, one row per CDR3 protein. This table holds around 300,000 distinct CDR3 sequences, roughly 8.2% found once. The source material was PBMCs or a T cell subset sorted from them (not recorded which). The receptor source for this set is a man aged 18 to 29 who had mild COVID-19 (a few samples of this study predate the infection). Cell type and time point are not known.

The count of this clonotype is one. This chain links TRBV19 with TRBJ1-2, with D tentatively TRBD1 (5 bases). CDR3 length equals 14 residues. V gave up 5 bases and J gave up 8 bases, with 18 bases separating them. Germline assignment: CDR1 LNHDA and CDR2 SQIVND (reference sequence). The CDR3 coding sequence is TGTGCCAGTAGTCCCCGCGGGGCCCTGCGAGGCTACACCTTC. The encoded protein is CASSPRGALRGYTF.

The chain links TRBV15 to TRBJ1-5; no clear D gene. The CDR3 spans 15 residues. The germline CDR1 and CDR2 sequences are LNHNV and YYDKDF (reference sequence). Between the trimmed V and J ends, which lost 0 bases and 7 bases, there was a span of 13 bases. Here the CDR3 reads CATSRDRVPGQPQHF. In DNA, the CDR3 is TGTGCCACCAGCAGAGATCGCGTCCCTGGGCAGCCCCAGCATTTT.

Notes on this clonotype: A read error is likely, as this CDR3 ends without the conserved phenylalanine or tryptophan. The chain carries TRBV6-4 and TRBJ2-1; possible D gene TRBD2, 6 bases. The CDR3 runs to 14 residues. Germline V gene sequence: CDR1 MRHNA, CDR2 SNTAGT. Trimming shortened V by 8 bases and J by 0 bases, and 11 bases separated the two germline ends. The CDR3 DNA reads as TGTGCCAGCGGACTATCCATCTCCTACAATGAGCAGTTCTTA. This gives the protein CASGLSISYNEQFL.

V is TRBV9 and J is TRBJ2-1; D could derive from TRBD1 or TRBD2 (5 bases each). V shed 2 bases and J shed 0 bases, with 9 bases lying between them. The germline V gene has CDR1 SGDLS and CDR2 YYNGEE. CDR3 length equals 15 residues. CDR3 DNA: TGTGCCAGCAGCGTCTCAGGGAGCTCCTACAATGAGCAGTTCTTC. As protein: CASSVSGSSYNEQFF.

This clonotype was seen a handful of times. The chain is built from TRBV5-1 and TRBJ2-5; D is uncertain. Deletions cut 4 bases from V and 5 bases from J, with 9 bases between. The germline CDR1 and CDR2 sequences are SGHRS and YFSETQ. The CDR3 has 12 amino acids. In DNA form, the CDR3 reads TGCGCCAGCAGCAAGACCCGTGAGACCCAGTACTTC. It is translated as CASSKTRETQYF.

The chain couples TRBV19 to TRBJ1-6; a weak D match, TRBD1 (6 bases). V lost 5 bases, J lost 8 bases, and 10 bases lay in between. The CDR3 has 13 residues. The V gene's germline CDR1 is LNHDA and CDR2 SQIVND (reference sequence). In DNA, the CDR3 is TGTGCCAGTAGTGACAGGTGGGATTCACCCCTCCACTTT. Its translation is CASSDRWDSPLHF.

This clonotype occurred a few times. CDR3 protein: CAGGTSKSQETQYF. CDR3 nucleotide sequence: TGCGCCGGAGGGACTAGCAAATCACAAGAGACCCAGTACTTC. The chain joins TRBV5-1 to TRBJ2-5, with TRBD2 identical over 9 bases. The trim removed 10 bases at V and 2 bases at J, leaving 9 bases unmatched. The CDR3 covers 14 residues. CDR1 is SGHRS, CDR2 YFSETQ, per germline.

This chain joins TRBV5-1 and TRBJ1-1; D possibly corresponds to TRBD1 (6 bases). The ends were cut back, 4 bases at V and 1 base at J, with 11 bases in the middle. CDR3 length: 14 amino acids. The germline V gene has CDR1 SGHRS and CDR2 YFSETQ. CDR3 sequence reads: CASSPGQPNTEAFF. The CDR3 DNA is TGCGCCAGCAGCCCAGGACAGCCGAACACTGAAGCTTTCTTT. Full variable domain (missing parts from reference TRBV5-1 and TRBJ1-1): KAGVTQTPRYLIKTRGQQVTLSCSPISGHRSVSWYQQTPGQGLQFLFEYFSETQRNKGNFPGRFSGRQFSNSRSEMNVSTLELGDSALYLCASSPGQPNTEAFFGQGTRLTVV.

V usage is TRBV10-2 and J usage is TRBJ2-1; perhaps TRBD2 as D (7 bases). Trimming stripped 7 bases from V and 4 bases from J, with 14 bases between. This CDR3 spans 14 amino acids. Germline V lookup: CDR1 WSHSY, CDR2 SAAADI. The CDR3 is CASMFGGPYNEQFF. The CDR3 DNA is TGCGCCAGCATGTTCGGGGGGCCGTACAATGAGCAGTTCTTC.

CDR3 DNA sequence: TGCGCCAGCAGCCATTCGACAGCCCGTGTGGCCAAAAACATTCAGTACTTC. Its translation: CASSHSTARVAKNIQYF. The chain has TRBV4-1 and TRBJ2-4; D perhaps matches TRBD1 (5 bases). Germline V gene sequence: CDR1 MGHRA, CDR2 YSYEKL. Trimming removed 3 bases at V and 1 base at J, with 16 bases between. CDR3 size: 17 residues.

This clonotype was counted at least ten times. This chain connects TRBV5-1 to TRBJ2-6, with TRBD1 matching 9 bases. The J segment lost 0 bases and the V segment lost 9 bases, leaving 10 bases of the junction unmatched. CDR1 is SGHRS, CDR2 YFSETQ, per germline. CDR3 size: 17 residues. CDR3 sequence (DNA): TGCGCCAACCAGGACAGGGGCCCTTTCTCTGGGGCCAACGTCCTGACTTTC. Its translation: CANQDRGPFSGANVLTF.

Comment on this clonotype: It may be a read error: a sequence one base away is much more abundant. V usage is TRBV10-3 and J usage is TRBJ2-6; perhaps TRBD1 as D (6 bases). Per the germline V gene, CDR1 is ENHRY and CDR2 is SYGVKD. This CDR3 comprises 17 residues. Here the CDR3 reads CAIMATQGRSGANLLTF. As DNA, the CDR3 is TGTGCCATAATGGCAACCCAGGGGCGCTCTGGGGCCAACCTCCTGACTTTC.

This clonotype was recorded at least ten times. The CDR3 loop reads CSARDRRGNQPQHF. Written as DNA, the CDR3 is TGCAGTGCTAGAGATCGTCGGGGGAATCAGCCCCAGCATTTT. The chain links TRBV20-1 to TRBJ1-5, with D perhaps matching TRBD1 (5 bases). The CDR3 spans 14 residues. With 0 bases removed from V and 4 bases from J, the gap between germline ends came to 10 bases. Germline values: CDR1 DFQATT, CDR2 SNEGSKA (reference sequence).

The sample holds many counts of this clonotype. V is TRBV12-3 or TRBV12-4 and J is TRBJ2-3; no clear D. This CDR3 is 13 amino acids long. The ends were cut back, 4 bases at V and 4 bases at J, with 9 bases in the middle. This CDR3 reads CASSSSGADTQYF. CDR3 DNA: TGTGCCAGCAGTTCTTCAGGAGCAGATACGCAGTATTTT.

This clonotype was detected only a few times. This sequence joins TRBV29-1 and TRBJ1-2; no definite D call. The V gene lost 7 bases and the J gene lost 1 base, with 16 bases spanning the gap. Germline values: CDR1 SQVTM, CDR2 ANQGSEA. The CDR3 totals 14 residues. The CDR3 loop reads CSAGAVASNYGYTF. For the CDR3, the DNA is TGCAGCGCGGGCGCGGTCGCCAGTAACTATGGCTACACCTTC.

This chain links TRBV6-5 with TRBJ1-5; maybe TRBD1 (6 bases). CDR1 MNHEY and CDR2 SVGAGI come from the germline V gene. Trimming took off 6 bases at V and 5 bases at J, with 17 bases between the two ends. This CDR3 has 15 amino acids. Here the CDR3 reads CASSESWGAYQPQHF. The CDR3 DNA sequence: TGTGCCAGCAGCGAGAGTTGGGGGGCGTATCAGCCCCAGCATTTT.

The chain couples TRBV7-2 to TRBJ2-5, with D tentatively TRBD2 (5 bases). This CDR3 comprises 14 residues. Trimming cost V 5 bases and J 3 bases, with 13 bases left between them. CDR1 is SGHTA and CDR2 is FQGNSA in the germline V gene. This CDR3 reads CASSGSAFEETQYF. CDR3 nucleotides: TGTGCCAGCAGCGGGAGCGCGTTTGAAGAGACCCAGTACTTC. Full variable domain (rest looked up from reference TRBV7-2 and TRBJ2-5): GAGVSQSPSNKVTEKGKDVELRCDPISGHTALYWYRQSLGQGLEFLIYFQGNSAPDKSGLPSDRFSAERTGGSVSTLTIQRTQQEDSAVYLCASSGSAFEETQYFGPGTRLLVL.

The chain joins TRBV7-9 to TRBJ1-4; unclear D gene. Per the germline V gene, CDR1 is SEHNR and CDR2 is FQNEAQ (reference sequence). There are 12 residues in the CDR3. Trimming pared 6 bases from V and 2 bases from J, leaving 4 bases between. CDR3 region: CASRGTNEKLFF. The CDR3 DNA reads TGTGCCAGCAGAGGGACTAATGAAAAACTGTTTTTT.

This clonotype was observed at least ten times. The rearrangement links TRBV11-2 to TRBJ1-1, with D perhaps TRBD1 (5 bases). The ends were cut back, 1 base at V and 1 base at J, with 7 bases in the middle. CDR3 size: 14 residues. Per the germline V gene, CDR1 is SGHAT and CDR2 is FQNNGV. The CDR3 reads CASSLGQSNTEAFF. CDR3 in DNA: TGTGCCAGCAGCTTAGGACAGTCGAACACTGAAGCTTTCTTT.

This chain joins TRBV11-2 and TRBJ2-1; D is tentatively TRBD1 or TRBD2 (5 bases each). The CDR3 loop spans 14 amino acids. Germline loops: CDR1 SGHAT, CDR2 FQNNGV. Deletions cut 5 bases from V and 4 bases from J, with 12 bases between. Here the CDR3 DNA reads TGTGCCAGCAGCCGGGGCGGGTTATACAATGAGCAGTTCTTC. Translating gives CASSRGGLYNEQFF.

This sequence joins TRBV5-4 and TRBJ2-3, with D possibly being TRBD1 or TRBD2 (5 bases each). CDR3 length: 15 residues. Germline V gene sequence: CDR1 SGHNT, CDR2 YYREEE (reference sequence). V was clipped by 4 bases and J by 2 bases, with 14 bases between them. The CDR3, as DNA: TGTGCCAGCAGCCGAGGGCAGGGCTACACAGATACGCAGTATTTT. Protein product: CASSRGQGYTDTQYF. Variable domain in full (rest from reference TRBV5-4 and TRBJ2-3): ETGVTQSPTHLIKTRGQQVTLRCSSQSGHNTVSWYQQALGQGPQFIFQYYREEENGRGNFPPRFSGLQFPNYSSELNVNALELDDSALYLCASSRGQGYTDTQYFGPGTRLTVL.

V is TRBV5-4 and J is TRBJ2-1, with D possibly TRBD2 on 5 matching bases. The ends were cut back, 3 bases at V and 8 bases at J, with 12 bases in the middle. This CDR3 comprises 13 residues. Germline loops: CDR1 SGHNT, CDR2 YYREEE (reference sequence). Here the CDR3 DNA reads TGTGCCAGCAGCTCCAGATATAGCGATGAGCAGTTCTTC. Translating it yields CASSSRYSDEQFF.

This clonotype was observed at least ten times. The rearrangement links TRBV6-6 to TRBJ2-7, with D maybe TRBD1 (5 bases). The V end lost 4 bases, the J end lost 2 bases, and 15 bases lay between the germline ends. Germline values: CDR1 MNHNY, CDR2 SVGAGI (reference sequence). The CDR3 runs to 15 residues. CDR3 DNA sequence: TGTGCCAGCAGTTCCGTCTTCGGACAAACCTACGAGCAGTACGTC. It encodes CASSSVFGQTYEQYV.

This clonotype was detected many times. CDR3 DNA sequence: TGTGCCAGCAGCAACTTGCGGGGAGGCCCGGGCACCGGGGAGCTGTTTTTT. Its protein product is CASSNLRGGPGTGELFF. The gene calls are TRBV11-2 and TRBJ2-2; D might be TRBD2 (6 bases). This CDR3 region has 17 residues. Germline V gene sequence: CDR1 SGHAT, CDR2 FQNNGV. Trimming cost V 5 bases and J 4 bases, with 20 bases left between them.

This clonotype came up a few times. V usage is TRBV20-1 and J usage is TRBJ2-7; D is unresolved. Trimming stripped 2 bases from V and 2 bases from J, with 13 bases between. The CDR3 is 14 residues long. Germline CDR1 and CDR2: DFQATT and SNEGSKA (reference sequence). CDR3 nucleotides: TGCAGTGCTAGACCATCCCACAGTACCTACGAGCAGTACTTC. This codes for CSARPSHSTYEQYF.

The chain links TRBV5-1 to TRBJ2-2; tentatively, D is TRBD1 (6 bases). Trimming stripped 4 bases from V and 3 bases from J, with 16 bases between. The germline CDR1 and CDR2 sequences are SGHRS and YFSETQ. The CDR3 runs 16 residues. This chain's CDR3 is CASSPGQHRDTGELFF. The CDR3 DNA reads TGCGCCAGCAGCCCCGGACAGCATAGAGACACCGGGGAGCTGTTTTTT. The full variable domain, in which reference TRBV5-1 and TRBJ2-2 provide the parts outside the CDR3, is KAGVTQTPRYLIKTRGQQVTLSCSPISGHRSVSWYQQTPGQGLQFLFEYFSETQRNKGNFPGRFSGRQFSNSRSEMNVSTLELGDSALYLCASSPGQHRDTGELFFGEGSRLTVL.

This clonotype was seen ten or more times. V and J are TRBV5-1 and TRBJ2-1; TRBD2 aligns across 11 bases. Germline-derived CDR1 and CDR2 are SGHRS and YFSETQ. Germline trimming cut 3 bases from V and 6 bases from J; bases unmatched to any gene: 5. The CDR3 has 15 residues. Here the CDR3 DNA reads TGCGCCAGCAGCTCACAACTAGCGGGGGCCAATGAGCAGTTCTTC. The encoded protein is CASSSQLAGANEQFF. The full variable domain, in which reference TRBV5-1 and TRBJ2-1 provide the parts outside the CDR3, is KAGVTQTPRYLIKTRGQQVTLSCSPISGHRSVSWYQQTPGQGLQFLFEYFSETQRNKGNFPGRFSGRQFSNSRSEMNVSTLELGDSALYLCASSSQLAGANEQFFGPGTRLTVL.

The chain employs TRBV7-2 and TRBJ2-2; 8 bases agree with TRBD2. There are 15 residues in the CDR3. Looked up from germline, CDR1 is SGHTA and CDR2 is FQGNSA. V dropped 5 bases and J dropped 4; count of bases not matched to a gene: 6. CDR3 protein: CASSPTRGGTGELFF. CDR3 coding DNA: TGTGCCAGCAGCCCCACTCGGGGGGGCACCGGGGAGCTGTTTTTT.

V is TRBV18 and J is TRBJ1-4, with unresolved D. The CDR3 has 13 amino acids. V lost 3 bases, J lost 8 bases, and 10 bases lay in between. Germline values: CDR1 KGHSH, CDR2 LQKENI. DNA for the CDR3: TGTGCCAGCTCACCGGTCACGGGGGAAAAACTGTTTTTT. Translating gives CASSPVTGEKLFF.